Following are 22 T cell receptor beta chains from one sample sequenced in a study of blood T cell repertoires in COVID-19. Produced via immunoSEQ multiplex PCR; TCRdb's table is partial and in-frame only. The table shows some 240,000 clones, with about 89% occurring only once. Sequencing was done on a sample of peripheral blood. These receptors originate from a man aged 60 to 69 who had recovered from COVID-19.

The chain recombines TRBV29-1 with TRBJ1-5; 8 nucleotides agree with TRBD1. CDR1 and CDR2 from the germline V gene are SQVTM and ANQGSEA. V was clipped by 4 bases and J by 4 bases; unmatched bases: 3. The CDR3 covers 13 residues. For the CDR3, the DNA is TGCAGCGTTGCAGGGGGCTGGAATCAGCCCCAGCATTTT. It encodes CSVAGGWNQPQHF.

This clone came up once. This chain connects TRBV19 to TRBJ2-2; TRBD1 aligns across 7 bases. The germline V gene encodes CDR1 LNHDA and CDR2 SQIVND (reference sequence). This CDR3 has 14 amino acids. Germline trimming cut 4 bases from V and 1 base from J; bases unmatched to any gene: 0. The CDR3 coding sequence is TGTGCCAGTAGTAGACAGGGGAACACCGGGGAGCTGTTTTTT. This sequence encodes CASSRQGNTGELFF.

This clone was counted once. This chain links TRBV18 with TRBJ1-3; tentatively, D is TRBD1 (5 bases). V was cut by 1 base and J by 1 base, with 14 bases left in between. The germline CDR1 and CDR2 sequences are KGHSH and LQKENI. The CDR3 contains 17 residues. The CDR3 is CASSPLPSGPSGNTIYF. Written as DNA, the CDR3 is TGTGCCAGCTCACCACTTCCCTCAGGGCCATCTGGAAACACCATATATTTT.

V gene TRBV7-2 combines with J gene TRBJ2-5, with 8 bases lining up with TRBD1. The CDR3 consists of 16 residues. The V gene's germline CDR1 is SGHTA and CDR2 FQGNSA. The V and J ends lost 0 bases and 4 bases, in that order; junction bases with no gene match: 7. The CDR3 protein is CASSLAHRGVGETQYF. CDR3 coding DNA: TGTGCCAGCAGCTTAGCCCACAGGGGGGTGGGAGAGACCCAGTACTTC.

This chain uses TRBV6-5 with TRBJ2-2; TRBD1 might be the D (6 bases). Looked up from germline, CDR1 is MNHEY and CDR2 is SVGAGI. The CDR3 runs 13 residues. Between the trimmed V and J ends, which lost 6 bases and 4 bases, there was a span of 9 bases. The CDR3 spells CASRRDTTGELFF. CDR3 DNA sequence: TGTGCCAGCAGGAGGGACACCACCGGGGAGCTGTTTTTT.

The chain uses TRBV10-3 and TRBJ2-1; 9 nucleotides align to TRBD1. The V segment lost 5 bases and the J segment 3 bases; nucleotides outside the gene matches: 5. The germline V gene has CDR1 ENHRY and CDR2 SYGVKD. The CDR3 length is 15 residues. In nucleotides, the CDR3 is TGTGCCATCAGTCCTTGGACAGGGGTCTACAATGAGCAGTTCTTC. Protein: CAISPWTGVYNEQFF.

This sequence joins TRBV3-1 (or the pseudogene TRBV3-2) and TRBJ2-5, with D possibly TRBD2 on 5 matching bases. V dropped 3 bases and J dropped 4 bases, with 18 bases sitting between them. The CDR3 runs 16 residues. Germline CDR1 reads LGHDT; CDR2 reads YNNKEL (reference sequence). CDR3 sequence: CASSQTLRSEGETQYF. CDR3 sequence (DNA): TGTGCCAGCAGCCAGACGCTGAGGTCCGAGGGAGAGACCCAGTACTTC.

V and J are TRBV19 and TRBJ2-5; TRBD1 agrees at 8 bases. The CDR3 has 14 amino acids. The junction had 5 bases not matched to a gene; V was cut back by 4 bases and J by 4 bases. Germline V gene sequence: CDR1 LNHDA, CDR2 SQIVND (reference sequence). CDR3 nucleotide sequence: TGTGCCAGTAGTACCCGGGACAGGCCAGAGACCCAGTACTTC. Amino acids: CASSTRDRPETQYF. Together with reference TRBV19 and TRBJ2-5, the CDR3 gives the full variable domain: DGGITQSPKYLFRKEGQNVTLSCEQNLNHDAMYWYRQDPGQGLRLIYYSQIVNDFQKGDIAEGYSVSREKKESFPLTVTSAQKNPTAFYLCASSTRDRPETQYFGPGTRLLVL.

The rearrangement uses TRBV3-1 (or the pseudogene TRBV3-2) and TRBJ2-7; TRBD2 matches at 13 bases. V trimming: 1 base; J trimming: 3 bases; junction bases outside the gene matches: 18. The germline V gene encodes CDR1 LGHDT and CDR2 YNNKEL (reference sequence). The CDR3 runs 21 residues. CDR3 sequence (DNA): TGTGCCAGCAGCCAAGGGTCAGAGGGGACTAGCGGGGAACAGGCGGGCTACGAGCAGTACTTC. It codes for CASSQGSEGTSGEQAGYEQYF.

V gene TRBV7-2 combines with J gene TRBJ2-7, with 10 positions matching TRBD1. This CDR3 contains 13 residues. CDR1 is SGHTA and CDR2 is FQGNSA in the germline V gene. Losses at the gene ends were 4 bases for V and 6 bases for J; bases not matched to a gene: 3. The DNA of the CDR3 is TGTGCCAGCAGCTGGACAGGGGGAAGCGAGCAGTACTTC. Amino acid sequence: CASSWTGGSEQYF.

A single count supports this clone. This chain joins TRBV5-1 and TRBJ2-3; 7 bases are shared with TRBD2. The CDR3 extends over 15 amino acids. The junction had 7 bases not matched to a gene; V was cut back by 4 bases and J by 2 bases. Germline loops: CDR1 SGHRS, CDR2 YFSETQ. The CDR3 region is CASSQKREFTDTQYF. CDR3 nucleotides: TGCGCCAGCAGCCAGAAGCGGGAATTCACAGATACGCAGTATTTT.

This clone was found once. The V gene is TRBV18, the J gene TRBJ1-6; 9 positions match TRBD1. CDR3 length equals 18 residues. Losses at the gene ends were 6 bases for V and 4 bases for J; bases not matched to a gene: 13. The germline V gene has CDR1 KGHSH and CDR2 LQKENI. DNA for the CDR3: TGTGCCAGCTCTCTTACCGGGACAGGGCTTCTTTATAATTCACCCCTCCACTTT. Translation gives CASSLTGTGLLYNSPLHF.

This clone was recorded only once. The chain uses TRBV3-1 (or the pseudogene TRBV3-2) and TRBJ1-2; 7 bases map to TRBD1. CDR3 length: 13 amino acids. V shed 4 bases, J shed 7 bases, and the junction held 6 bases outside the gene matches. The germline gives CDR1 LGHDT, CDR2 YNNKEL (reference sequence). The CDR3 region is CASSPKRGLGYTF. CDR3 nucleotide sequence: TGTGCCAGCAGCCCCAAAAGGGGGCTTGGCTACACCTTC.

Regarding this clone: This CDR3 is also generated by other DNA sequences in the sample. The chain couples TRBV5-1 to TRBJ1-1; 10 bases align to TRBD1. The CDR3 runs 15 residues. J was trimmed by 1 base and V by 4 bases; bases with no gene match: 4. Germline assignment: CDR1 SGHRS and CDR2 YFSETQ. The CDR3 DNA reads as TGCGCCAGCAGCCCACGGACAGGGGGGAACACTGAAGCTTTCTTT. It yields the protein CASSPRTGGNTEAFF. The whole variable domain, remainder taken from reference TRBV5-1 and TRBJ1-1, is KAGVTQTPRYLIKTRGQQVTLSCSPISGHRSVSWYQQTPGQGLQFLFEYFSETQRNKGNFPGRFSGRQFSNSRSEMNVSTLELGDSALYLCASSPRTGGNTEAFFGQGTRLTVV.

The rearrangement joins TRBV6-1 to TRBJ2-4; D ambiguous. The germline V and J ends were trimmed by 6 bases and 8 bases, with 17 bases remaining between them. This CDR3 spans 14 amino acids. CDR1 and CDR2 (germline): MNHNS, SASEGT. The CDR3 region is CASRPRSTGDIQYF. The CDR3 coding sequence is TGTGCCAGCAGACCTCGTAGTACCGGAGACATTCAGTACTTC.

The chain combines TRBV6-1 with TRBJ1-1, with D perhaps matching TRBD1 (6 bases). Germline CDR1 reads MNHNS; CDR2 reads SASEGT. Trimming stripped 1 base from V and 8 bases from J, with 17 bases between. This CDR3 is 15 amino acids long. CDR3 sequence reads: CASSEGGGQWREAFF. The CDR3 bases are TGTGCCAGCAGTGAAGGGGGGGGGCAGTGGAGAGAAGCTTTCTTT.

This clone was seen many times. The chain combines TRBV5-6 with TRBJ1-5; 9 bases match TRBD1. V dropped 0 bases and J dropped 11; count of bases not matched to a gene: 3. The CDR3 loop spans 13 amino acids. Per the germline V gene, CDR1 is SGHDT and CDR2 is YYEEEE. CDR3 coding DNA: TGTGCCAGCAGCTTGGGGGACAGGGAATCCCAGCATTTT. Translation: CASSLGDRESQHF.

This clone was seen only a few times. Additional DNA sequences in this sample encode the identical CDR3. V is TRBV9 and J is TRBJ2-3; D not certain. Germline assignment: CDR1 SGDLS and CDR2 YYNGEE. Trimming shortened V by 4 bases and J by 3 bases, and 9 bases separated the two germline ends. This CDR3 has 13 amino acids. This CDR3 reads CASSLSRTDTQYF. The DNA of the CDR3 is TGTGCCAGCAGCCTATCTAGGACAGATACGCAGTATTTT.

This chain joins TRBV12-3 or TRBV12-4 and TRBJ1-4, with TRBD1 as a possible D gene (5 bases). With 6 bases removed from V and 8 bases from J, the gap between germline ends came to 13 bases. The CDR3 length is 13 residues. CDR3: CASRLSGGEKLFF. Here the CDR3 DNA reads TGTGCCAGCAGGCTCTCCGGGGGAGAAAAACTGTTTTTT.

The rearrangement links TRBV10-1 to TRBJ2-1; 12 bases are shared with TRBD2. Germline V gene data show CDR1 as WNHNN and CDR2 as SYGVQD (reference sequence). J gave up 9 bases and V 8 bases, and 8 bases lay outside the gene matches. The CDR3 consists of 14 residues. The CDR3 is CASSATSGSLEQFF. As DNA, the CDR3 is TGCGCCAGCTCGGCGACTAGCGGGAGTCTTGAGCAGTTCTTC.

In DNA form, the CDR3 reads TGCAGCGTGGATGGTAGTAGGGGGCTGGGCCACGGGGGCTACGAGCAGTACTTC. It specifies CSVDGSRGLGHGGYEQYF. This chain links TRBV29-1 with TRBJ2-7; D might be TRBD1 (7 bases). Trimming took 6 bases from V and 3 from J, leaving 30 bases between them. CDR1 SQVTM and CDR2 ANQGSEA come from the germline V gene. The CDR3 runs to 18 residues.

The rearrangement links TRBV25-1 to TRBJ2-2; a weak D match, TRBD2 (6 bases). The V end lost 2 bases, the J end lost 7 bases, and 14 bases lay between the germline ends. CDR3 size: 15 residues. The germline V gene encodes CDR1 MGHDK and CDR2 SYGVNS. The CDR3 sequence is CASSEVRRGLGELFF. The DNA for the CDR3 is TGTGCCAGCAGTGAAGTTCGGAGGGGCCTCGGGGAGCTGTTTTTT.